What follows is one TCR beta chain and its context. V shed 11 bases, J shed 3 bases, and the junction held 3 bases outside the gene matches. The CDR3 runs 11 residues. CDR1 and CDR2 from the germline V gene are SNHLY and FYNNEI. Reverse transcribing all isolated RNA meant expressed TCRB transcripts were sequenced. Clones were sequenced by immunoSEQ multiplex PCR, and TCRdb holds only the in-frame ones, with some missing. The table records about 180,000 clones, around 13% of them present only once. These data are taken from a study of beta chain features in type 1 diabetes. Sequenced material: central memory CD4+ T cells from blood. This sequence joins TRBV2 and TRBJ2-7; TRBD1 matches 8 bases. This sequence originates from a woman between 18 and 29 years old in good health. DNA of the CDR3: TGTGCCGGAGGACAGGGCTACGAGCAGTACTTC. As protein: CAGGQGYEQYF.